Following are 18 T cell receptor beta chains from one sample sequenced in a study of blood T cell repertoires in COVID-19. This table comes from immunoSEQ multiplex PCR, and its TCRdb copy is limited to in-frame clones, with some not included. The table records about 140,000 clones, nearly 90% of them present only once. Sequencing was performed on peripheral blood. The receptors were sampled from a man in his 70s with acute or convalescent COVID-19.

This clone was detected ten times or more. The rearrangement joins TRBV10-1 to TRBJ2-5; 7 bases are shared with TRBD2. The V gene's germline CDR1 is WNHNN and CDR2 SYGVQD (reference sequence). The CDR3 is 15 amino acids. V shed 0 bases and J 5 bases; nucleotides not matched to a gene: 6. This CDR3 reads CASSESDGGFETQYF. The DNA for the CDR3 is TGCGCCAGCAGTGAGTCGGACGGGGGGTTTGAGACCCAGTACTTC.

The chain has TRBV6-1 and TRBJ1-4; D ambiguous. Between the trimmed V and J ends, which lost 0 bases and 7 bases, there was a span of 6 bases. Germline CDR1 is MNHNS and CDR2 is SASEGT. CDR3 length equals 13 residues. The CDR3 loop is CASSEARREKLFF. For the CDR3, the DNA is TGTGCCAGCAGTGAAGCGCGCCGTGAAAAACTGTTTTTT.

The V call is TRBV7-8, the J call TRBJ1-5; D is unresolved. Trimming cost V 5 bases and J 3 bases, with 14 bases left between them. This CDR3 comprises 15 residues. CDR1 and CDR2 (germline): SGHVS, FQNEAQ. This chain's CDR3 is CASSPWTGSNQPQHF. In DNA form, the CDR3 reads TGTGCCAGCAGCCCCTGGACGGGATCCAATCAGCCCCAGCATTTT.

This clone was counted once. The chain uses TRBV25-1 and TRBJ2-5; TRBD1 agrees at 9 bases. The CDR3 contains 16 residues. V lost 3 bases to trimming and J lost 4 bases; unmatched junction nucleotides: 9. CDR1 is MGHDK and CDR2 is SYGVNS in the germline V gene. CDR3 loop: CASSDSGQGFGETQYF. The CDR3 nucleotides read TGTGCCAGCAGTGATTCGGGACAGGGCTTCGGAGAGACCCAGTACTTC. Variable domain in full (rest from reference TRBV25-1 and TRBJ2-5): EADIYQTPRYLVIGTGKKITLECSQTMGHDKMYWYQQDPGMELHLIHYSYGVNSTEKGDLSSESTVSRIRTEHFPLTLESARPSHTSQYLCASSDSGQGFGETQYFGPGTRLLVL.

This clone was recorded a few times. The chain joins TRBV19 to TRBJ1-4, with 9 bases fitting TRBD1. J was trimmed by 8 bases and V by 9 bases; bases with no gene match: 4. Germline V gene data show CDR1 as LNHDA and CDR2 as SQIVND (reference sequence). The CDR3 loop spans 12 amino acids. CDR3 amino acids: CASQGQGEKLFF. DNA of the CDR3: TGTGCCAGCCAGGGACAGGGAGAAAAACTGTTTTTT.

The chain employs TRBV12-3 or TRBV12-4 and TRBJ2-4, with D unresolved. V gave up 5 bases and J gave up 3 bases, with 8 bases separating them. The CDR3 spans 13 residues. In DNA, the CDR3 is TGTGCCAGCAGTCCGGCGGACAAAAACATTCAGTACTTC. Encoded protein: CASSPADKNIQYF.

The chain links TRBV6-6 to TRBJ2-7, with TRBD2 matching 11 bases. The ends lost 7 bases at V and 6 bases at J; junction bases unmatched: 5. This CDR3 comprises 13 residues. CDR1 and CDR2 (germline): MNHNY, SVGAGI (reference sequence). The CDR3 sequence is CASTYSGGGEQYF. The CDR3, as DNA: TGTGCCAGCACCTATAGCGGGGGGGGCGAGCAGTACTTC.

V gene TRBV10-3 combines with J gene TRBJ2-1; D remains ambiguous. Germline CDR1 and CDR2: ENHRY and SYGVKD. The length of the CDR3 is 13 residues. The ends were cut back, 0 bases at V and 14 bases at J, with 14 bases in the middle. This CDR3 is CAISESPTVLKFF. For the CDR3, the DNA is TGTGCCATCAGTGAGTCGCCAACAGTCCTGAAGTTCTTC.

The chain couples TRBV30 to TRBJ2-1, with D possibly matching TRBD2 (5 bases). The V gene's germline CDR1 is GTSNPN and CDR2 SVGIG (reference sequence). The V and J ends lost 0 bases and 4 bases respectively, with 13 bases between them. This CDR3 is built from 15 residues. For the CDR3, the DNA is TGTGCCTGGAGTGTAGGGCGGGCGGCATACAATGAGCAGTTCTTC. Translating it yields CAWSVGRAAYNEQFF.

This chain links TRBV18 with TRBJ2-2, with 8 positions matching TRBD1. Germline V gene lookup returns CDR1 KGHSH and CDR2 LQKENI. The CDR3 spans 14 residues. The V gene end was trimmed by 5 bases and the J gene end by 6 bases; junction bases not matched to a gene: 5. For the CDR3, the DNA is TGTGCCAGCTCATTTGGACAGGGTGCCGGGGAGCTGTTTTTT. This translates into CASSFGQGAGELFF.

The chain uses TRBV28 and TRBJ2-5; weak D call: TRBD1 (5 bases). CDR1 MDHEN and CDR2 SYDVKM come from the germline V gene. V was shortened by 5 bases and J by 2 bases, with 15 bases between the two germline ends. The CDR3 runs to 15 residues. The CDR3 region is CASSPTWTPQETQYF. The CDR3 region has the DNA TGTGCCAGCAGTCCGACCTGGACACCTCAAGAGACCCAGTACTTC.

This sequence joins TRBV19 and TRBJ2-7, with a tentative D call TRBD2 (6 bases). The CDR3 runs 20 residues. Germline CDR1 LNHDA, CDR2 SQIVND (reference sequence). V shed 8 bases and J shed 12 bases, with 44 bases lying between them. CDR3: CASGNSKGPHIRGYFYEGYF. Here the CDR3 DNA reads TGTGCCAGTGGGAACTCCAAGGGACCTCACATACGGGGGTACTTCTACGAGGGGTACTTC.

The rearrangement joins TRBV19 to TRBJ2-5, with D unresolved. Germline V CDR1 and CDR2: LNHDA, SQIVND (reference sequence). Trimming removed 5 bases from V and 4 bases from J, with 11 bases in between. The CDR3 loop spans 13 amino acids. The CDR3 nucleotides read TGTGCCAGTAGTGCCCCGGAGTTAGAGACCCAGTACTTC. This translates into CASSAPELETQYF.

The gene calls are TRBV19 and TRBJ2-5, with TRBD2 matching over 9 bases. Germline CDR1 is LNHDA and CDR2 is SQIVND (reference sequence). The CDR3 has 15 residues. The V and J ends lost 3 bases and 5 bases, in that order; junction bases with no gene match: 7. Here the CDR3 DNA reads TGTGCCAGTAGTATCTCTAGCGGGGTAGGGGAGACCCAGTACTTC. This gives the protein CASSISSGVGETQYF.

The chain uses TRBV5-1 and TRBJ2-2; perhaps TRBD1 as D (6 bases). The CDR3 length is 16 residues. The V gene's germline CDR1 is SGHRS and CDR2 YFSETQ. V was pared by 2 bases and J by 0 bases, with 11 bases between. CDR3 DNA: TGCGCCAGCAGCTTAGGTGGGGGCCCGAACACCGGGGAGCTGTTTTTT. Translated, it gives CASSLGGGPNTGELFF.

The gene calls are TRBV11-2 and TRBJ2-7; 9 bases fit TRBD1. Germline V gives CDR1 SGHAT, CDR2 FQNNGV. This CDR3 is built from 14 residues. V lost 4 bases and J lost 7; bases outside the gene matches: 8. As DNA, the CDR3 is TGTGCCAGCAGCTCGGGACAGGGATTGGGGGAGCAGTACTTC. Its protein product is CASSSGQGLGEQYF.

V is TRBV6-5 and J is TRBJ1-1; D may be TRBD1 (5 bases). This CDR3 is 14 amino acids long. V was shortened by 6 bases and J by 1 base, with 12 bases between the two germline ends. The germline CDR1 and CDR2 sequences are MNHEY and SVGAGI. CDR3 protein: CASSFAGGNTEAFF. The DNA for the CDR3 is TGTGCCAGCAGCTTCGCGGGGGGGAACACTGAAGCTTTCTTT.

This chain uses TRBV4-1 with TRBJ2-5; possibly TRBD1 for D (5 bases). The V and J ends lost 4 bases and 0 bases respectively, with 21 bases between them. The CDR3 has 18 amino acids. Looked up from germline, CDR1 is MGHRA and CDR2 is YSYEKL. CDR3 coding DNA: TGCGCCAGCAGCCTTAGACCCTCAGGGCGAAAGTACCAAGAGACCCAGTACTTC. It codes for CASSLRPSGRKYQETQYF.